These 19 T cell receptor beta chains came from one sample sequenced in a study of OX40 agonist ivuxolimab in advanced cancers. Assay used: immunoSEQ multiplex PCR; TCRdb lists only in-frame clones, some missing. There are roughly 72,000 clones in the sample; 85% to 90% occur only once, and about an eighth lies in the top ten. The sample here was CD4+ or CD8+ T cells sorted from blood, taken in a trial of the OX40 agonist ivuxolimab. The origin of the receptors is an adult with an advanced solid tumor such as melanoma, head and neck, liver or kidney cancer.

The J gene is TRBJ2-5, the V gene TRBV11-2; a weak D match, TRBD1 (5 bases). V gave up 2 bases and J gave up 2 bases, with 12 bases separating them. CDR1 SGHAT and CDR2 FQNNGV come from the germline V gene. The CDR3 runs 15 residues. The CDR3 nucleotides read TGTGCCAGCAGCTTATTATGGACAAGACAAGAGACCCAGTACTTC. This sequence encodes CASSLLWTRQETQYF.

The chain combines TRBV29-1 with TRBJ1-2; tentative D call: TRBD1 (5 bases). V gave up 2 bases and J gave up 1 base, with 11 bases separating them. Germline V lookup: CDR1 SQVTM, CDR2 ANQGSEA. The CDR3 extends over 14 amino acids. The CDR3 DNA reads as TGCAGCGTTGAACTTGGGGCAGATAACTATGGCTACACCTTC. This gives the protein CSVELGADNYGYTF.

This chain's CDR3 is CASSRGQGASGYEQYF. The CDR3 nucleotides are TGTGCCAGCAGCCGAGGACAGGGGGCGTCCGGGTACGAGCAGTACTTC. The rearrangement joins TRBV11-3 to TRBJ2-7, with 11 bases matching TRBD1. Germline V CDR1 and CDR2: SGHNT, YENEEA. Unmatched junction bases numbered 10, after V lost 5 bases and J lost 4 bases. The CDR3 length is 16 residues.

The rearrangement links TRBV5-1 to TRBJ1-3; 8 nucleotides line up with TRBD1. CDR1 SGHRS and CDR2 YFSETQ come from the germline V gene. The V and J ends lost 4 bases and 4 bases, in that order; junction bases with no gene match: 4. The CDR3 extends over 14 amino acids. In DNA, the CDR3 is TGCGCCAGCAGCGGACAGGGTCTGGGAAACACCATATATTTT. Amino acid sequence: CASSGQGLGNTIYF. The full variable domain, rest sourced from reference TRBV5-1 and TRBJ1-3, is KAGVTQTPRYLIKTRGQQVTLSCSPISGHRSVSWYQQTPGQGLQFLFEYFSETQRNKGNFPGRFSGRQFSNSRSEMNVSTLELGDSALYLCASSGQGLGNTIYFGEGSWLTVV.

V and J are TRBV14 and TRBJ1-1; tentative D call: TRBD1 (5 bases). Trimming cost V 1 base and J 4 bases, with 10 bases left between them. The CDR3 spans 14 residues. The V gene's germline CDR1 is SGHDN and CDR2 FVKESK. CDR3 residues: CASSQVWGGTEAFF. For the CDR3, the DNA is TGTGCCAGCAGCCAAGTTTGGGGGGGCACTGAAGCTTTCTTT.

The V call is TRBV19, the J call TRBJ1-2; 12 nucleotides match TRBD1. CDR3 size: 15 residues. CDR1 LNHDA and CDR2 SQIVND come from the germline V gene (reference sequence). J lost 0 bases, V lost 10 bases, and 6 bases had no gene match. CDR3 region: CATFGTGGPNYGYTF. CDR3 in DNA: TGTGCCACCTTTGGGACAGGGGGCCCTAACTATGGCTACACCTTC.

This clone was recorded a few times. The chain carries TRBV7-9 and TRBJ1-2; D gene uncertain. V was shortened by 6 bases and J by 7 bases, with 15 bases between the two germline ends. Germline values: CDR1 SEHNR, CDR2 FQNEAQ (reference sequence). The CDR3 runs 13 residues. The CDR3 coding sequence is TGTGCCAGCAGGGGATGGGAGAGAAGTGGCTACACCTTC. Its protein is CASRGWERSGYTF.

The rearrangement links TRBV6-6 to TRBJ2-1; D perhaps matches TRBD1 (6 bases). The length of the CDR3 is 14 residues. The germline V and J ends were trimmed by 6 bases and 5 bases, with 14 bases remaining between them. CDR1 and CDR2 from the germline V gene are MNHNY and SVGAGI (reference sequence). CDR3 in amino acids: CASSVGTLHNEQFF. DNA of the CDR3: TGTGCCAGCAGCGTTGGGACACTCCACAATGAGCAGTTCTTC.

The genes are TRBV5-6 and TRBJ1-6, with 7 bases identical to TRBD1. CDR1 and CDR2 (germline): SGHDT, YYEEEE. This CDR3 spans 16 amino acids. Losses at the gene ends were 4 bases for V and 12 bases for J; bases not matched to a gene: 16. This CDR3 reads CASSATGRGGRRPLHF. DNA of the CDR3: TGTGCCAGCAGCGCAACAGGGAGAGGGGGCCGCCGACCCCTCCACTTT. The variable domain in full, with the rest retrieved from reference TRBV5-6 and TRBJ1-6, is DAGVTQSPTHLIKTRGQQVTLRCSPKSGHDTVSWYQQALGQGPQFIFQYYEEEERQRGNFPDRFSGHQFPNYSSELNVNALLLGDSALYLCASSATGRGGRRPLHFGNGTRLTVT.

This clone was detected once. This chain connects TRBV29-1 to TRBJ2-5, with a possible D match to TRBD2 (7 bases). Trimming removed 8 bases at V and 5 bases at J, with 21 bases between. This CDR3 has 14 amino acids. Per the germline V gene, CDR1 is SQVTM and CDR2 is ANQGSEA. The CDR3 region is CSYSSGGGWETQYF. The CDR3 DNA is TGCAGCTATTCCTCTGGGGGGGGCTGGGAGACCCAGTACTTC.

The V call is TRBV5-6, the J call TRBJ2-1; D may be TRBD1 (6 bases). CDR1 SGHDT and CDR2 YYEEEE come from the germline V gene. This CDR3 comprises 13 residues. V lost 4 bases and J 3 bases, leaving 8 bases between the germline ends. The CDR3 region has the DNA TGTGCCAGCAGCCTGGACAGCTACAATGAGCAGTTCTTC. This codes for CASSLDSYNEQFF.

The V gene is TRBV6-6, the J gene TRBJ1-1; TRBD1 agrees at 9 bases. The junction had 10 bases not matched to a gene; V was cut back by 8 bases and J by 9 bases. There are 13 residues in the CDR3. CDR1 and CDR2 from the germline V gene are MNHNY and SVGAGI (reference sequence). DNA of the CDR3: TGTGCCAGCGGGGTGGTCGACAGGGGGAAAGCTTTCTTT. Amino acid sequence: CASGVVDRGKAFF.

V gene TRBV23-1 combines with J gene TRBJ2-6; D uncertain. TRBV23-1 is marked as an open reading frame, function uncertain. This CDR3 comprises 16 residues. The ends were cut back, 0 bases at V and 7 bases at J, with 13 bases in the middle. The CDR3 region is CASSQSRGATANVLTF. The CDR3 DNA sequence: TGCGCCAGCAGTCAATCTCGCGGTGCTACCGCCAACGTCCTGACTTTC.

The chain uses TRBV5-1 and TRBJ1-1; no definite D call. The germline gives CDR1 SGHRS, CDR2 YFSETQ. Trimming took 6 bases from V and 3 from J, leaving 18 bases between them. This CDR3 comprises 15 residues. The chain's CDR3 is CASNEAGPSYTEAFF. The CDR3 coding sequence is TGCGCCAGCAATGAGGCAGGCCCAAGTTACACTGAAGCTTTCTTT. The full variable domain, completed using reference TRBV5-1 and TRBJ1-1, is KAGVTQTPRYLIKTRGQQVTLSCSPISGHRSVSWYQQTPGQGLQFLFEYFSETQRNKGNFPGRFSGRQFSNSRSEMNVSTLELGDSALYLCASNEAGPSYTEAFFGQGTRLTVV.

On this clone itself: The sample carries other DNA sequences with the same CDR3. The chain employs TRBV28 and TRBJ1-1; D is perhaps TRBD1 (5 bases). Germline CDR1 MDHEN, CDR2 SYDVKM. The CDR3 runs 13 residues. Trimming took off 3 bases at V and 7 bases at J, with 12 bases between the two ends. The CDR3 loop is CASSLGRGGEAFF. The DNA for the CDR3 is TGTGCCAGCAGTTTGGGCCGGGGGGGTGAAGCTTTCTTT. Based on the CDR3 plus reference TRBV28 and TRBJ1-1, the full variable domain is DVKVTQSSRYLVKRTGEKVFLECVQDMDHENMFWYRQDPGLGLRLIYFSYDVKMKEKGDIPEGYSVSREKKERFSLILESASTNQTSMYLCASSLGRGGEAFFGQGTRLTVV.

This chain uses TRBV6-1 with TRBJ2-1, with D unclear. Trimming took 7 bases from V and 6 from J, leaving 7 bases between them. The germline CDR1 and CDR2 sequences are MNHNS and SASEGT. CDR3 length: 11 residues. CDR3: CASISINEQFF. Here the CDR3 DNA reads TGTGCCAGCATAAGTATCAATGAGCAGTTCTTC.

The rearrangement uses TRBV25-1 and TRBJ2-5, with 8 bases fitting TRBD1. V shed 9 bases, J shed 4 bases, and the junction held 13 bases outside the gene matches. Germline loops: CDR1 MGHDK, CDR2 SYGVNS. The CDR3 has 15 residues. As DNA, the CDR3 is TGTGCCAGTACCCAGGACAGGGCCGGTAGAGAGACCCAGTACTTC. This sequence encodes CASTQDRAGRETQYF.

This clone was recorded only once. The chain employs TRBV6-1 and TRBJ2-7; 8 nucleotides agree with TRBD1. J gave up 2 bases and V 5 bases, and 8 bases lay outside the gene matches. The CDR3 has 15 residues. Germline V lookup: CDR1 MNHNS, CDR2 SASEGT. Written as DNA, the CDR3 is TGTGCCAGCAGTTGGTCAGGGGGCCGAACCTACGAGCAGTACTTC. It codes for CASSWSGGRTYEQYF.

The CDR3 protein is CASSEVENTEAFF. The DNA for the CDR3 is TGTGCCAGCAGTGAAGTCGAGAACACTGAAGCTTTCTTT. The rearrangement uses TRBV2 and TRBJ1-1; unclear D gene. In germline, CDR1 is SNHLY, CDR2 FYNNEI. Trimming cost V 1 base and J 1 base, with 4 bases left between them. The CDR3 has 13 residues.